The clone carrying this T cell receptor beta chain has more than one count but fewer than ten. This record comes from a study of control samples from healthy donors and cancer patients. Repertoires were generated with immunoSEQ multiplex PCR, while TCRdb's copy carries only in-frame clones and drops some. The sample has tens of thousands of clones; roughly 91% are singletons. This CDR3 is 11 amino acids long. The V call is TRBV1, the J call TRBJ1-2. TRBV1 is annotated as a pseudogene. This sequence originates from a man aged 25 to 45 in good health. Sequenced input: blood. The CDR3 DNA reads TGCACCATGCAGGAGTTCTATGGCTACACCTTC. It translates to CTMQEFYGYTF.